This TCR beta chain was sequenced during a study of cytomegalovirus exposure and HLA in healthy donors. Points from the study as a whole: Reported results showed that the classifier diagnosed cytomegalovirus status with high specificity and sensitivity. According to an earlier analysis, most TCR beta V segments yielded productive rearrangements about 87% or about 30% of the time. When a later analysis compared HLA-associated TCR beta chains with equally common others, the HLA-associated chains turned out to be more clonally expanded and to have lower generation probabilities.

Vbeta (60) and Jbeta (13) primers were used in the PCR. TCRdb's copy holds only in-frame clones and misses some; the assay was immunoSEQ multiplex PCR. The table includes 150,000 to 160,000 clones, around 68% detected once. With respect to this clone: Its antigen is not known.

The V end was cut by 2 bases, the J end by 2 bases, with 16 bases between. CDR1 is SQVTM and CDR2 is ANQGSEA in the germline V gene. The CDR3 sequence is 16 residues long. The clonotype was recovered from a man aged 25-45 years in good health and CMV-seronegative. J is TRBJ2-1 and V is TRBV29-1, with D maybe TRBD1 (7 bases). The sequencing input was PBMCs. CDR3: CSVEWAQGGTYNEQFF. The CDR3 nucleotides read TGCAGCGTTGAATGGGCTCAGGGGGGAACCTACAATGAGCAGTTCTTC.